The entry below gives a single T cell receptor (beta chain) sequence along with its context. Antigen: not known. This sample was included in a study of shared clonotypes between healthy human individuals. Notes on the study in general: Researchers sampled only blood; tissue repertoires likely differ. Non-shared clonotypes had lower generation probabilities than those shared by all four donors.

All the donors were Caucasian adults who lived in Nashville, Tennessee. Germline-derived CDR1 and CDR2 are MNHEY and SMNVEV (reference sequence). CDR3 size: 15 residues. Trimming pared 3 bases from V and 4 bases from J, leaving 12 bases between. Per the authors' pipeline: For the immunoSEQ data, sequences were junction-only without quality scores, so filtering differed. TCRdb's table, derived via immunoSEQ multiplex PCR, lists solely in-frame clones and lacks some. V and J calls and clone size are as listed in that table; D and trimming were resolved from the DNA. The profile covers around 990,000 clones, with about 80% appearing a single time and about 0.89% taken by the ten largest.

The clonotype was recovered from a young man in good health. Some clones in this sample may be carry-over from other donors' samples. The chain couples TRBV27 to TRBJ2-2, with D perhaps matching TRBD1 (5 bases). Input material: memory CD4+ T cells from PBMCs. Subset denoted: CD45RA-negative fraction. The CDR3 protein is CASSFDRYSTGELFF. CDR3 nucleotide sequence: TGTGCCAGCAGTTTTGACAGATATTCCACCGGGGAGCTGTTTTTT.